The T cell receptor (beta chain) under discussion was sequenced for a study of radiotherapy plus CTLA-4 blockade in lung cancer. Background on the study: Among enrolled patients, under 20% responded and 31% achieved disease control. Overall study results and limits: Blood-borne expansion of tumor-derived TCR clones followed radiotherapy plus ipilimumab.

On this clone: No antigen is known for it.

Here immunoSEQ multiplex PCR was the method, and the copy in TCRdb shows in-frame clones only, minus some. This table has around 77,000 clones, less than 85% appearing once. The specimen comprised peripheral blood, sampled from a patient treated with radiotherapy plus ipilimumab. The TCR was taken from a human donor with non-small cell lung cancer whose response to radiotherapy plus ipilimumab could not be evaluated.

Written as DNA, the CDR3 is TGTGCCAGCAGCTTAACGGGTACCCGTAATGAAAAACTGTTTTTT. Translated, it gives CASSLTGTRNEKLFF. This rearrangement joins TRBV7-2 to TRBJ1-4; D remains ambiguous. Germline V CDR1 and CDR2: SGHTA, FQGNSA. V was clipped by 2 bases and J by 4 bases, with 11 bases between them. CDR3 size: 15 residues.